This T cell receptor (beta chain) emerged from a study of T cells expressing NK-cell markers. The germline V gene has CDR1 DFQATT and CDR2 SNEGSKA (reference sequence). CDR3 size: 14 residues. Using the 5' RACE reads, TCRdb records one entry per CDR3 protein without DNA. This repertoire includes 400,000 to 500,000 distinct CDR3 sequences. This chain connects TRBV20-1 to TRBJ1-2. The specimen sequenced was blood T cells: a sorted CD56 or NKG2C T cell subset, CD4+ or CD8+ T cells, or bulk PBMC T cells (not recorded which). The sequence came from a woman between 18 and 75 years old in good health. The CDR3 spells CSARKDIKYGGYTF.